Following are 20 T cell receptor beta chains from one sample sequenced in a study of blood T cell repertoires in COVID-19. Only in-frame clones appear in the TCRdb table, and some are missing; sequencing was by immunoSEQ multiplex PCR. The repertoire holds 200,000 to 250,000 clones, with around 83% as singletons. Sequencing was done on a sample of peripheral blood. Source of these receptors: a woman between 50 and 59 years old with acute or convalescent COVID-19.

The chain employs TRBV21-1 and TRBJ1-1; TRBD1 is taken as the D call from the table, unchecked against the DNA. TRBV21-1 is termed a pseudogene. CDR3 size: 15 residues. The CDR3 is CASSPLRGMNTEAFF. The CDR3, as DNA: TGTGCCAGCAGCCCGCTCAGGGGGATGAACACTGAAGCTTTCTTT.

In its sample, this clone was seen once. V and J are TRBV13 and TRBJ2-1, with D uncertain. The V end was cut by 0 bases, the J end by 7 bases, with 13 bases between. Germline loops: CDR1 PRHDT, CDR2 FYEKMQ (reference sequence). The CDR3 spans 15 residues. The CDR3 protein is CASSLGGDGKNEQFF. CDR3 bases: TGTGCCAGCAGCTTAGGAGGAGATGGAAAAAATGAGCAGTTCTTC.

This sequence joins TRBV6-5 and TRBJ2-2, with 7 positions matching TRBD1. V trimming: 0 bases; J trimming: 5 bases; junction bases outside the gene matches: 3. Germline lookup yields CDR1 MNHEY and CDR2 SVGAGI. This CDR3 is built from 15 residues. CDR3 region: CASSYSRGLTGELFF. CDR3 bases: TGTGCCAGCAGTTACTCGAGGGGGCTTACCGGGGAGCTGTTTTTT.

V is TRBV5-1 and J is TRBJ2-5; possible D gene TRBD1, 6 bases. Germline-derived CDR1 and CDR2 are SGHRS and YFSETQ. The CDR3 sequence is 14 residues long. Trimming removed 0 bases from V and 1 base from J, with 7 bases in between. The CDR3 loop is CASSLGDTQETQYF. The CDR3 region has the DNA TGCGCCAGCAGCTTGGGGGACACCCAAGAGACCCAGTACTTC.

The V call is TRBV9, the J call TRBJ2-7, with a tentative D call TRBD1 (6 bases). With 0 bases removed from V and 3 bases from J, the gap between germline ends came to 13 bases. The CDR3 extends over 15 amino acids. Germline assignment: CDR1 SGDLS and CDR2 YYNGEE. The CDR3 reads CASSVGPEGGYEQYF. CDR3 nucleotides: TGTGCCAGCAGCGTAGGTCCAGAAGGGGGCTACGAGCAGTACTTC.

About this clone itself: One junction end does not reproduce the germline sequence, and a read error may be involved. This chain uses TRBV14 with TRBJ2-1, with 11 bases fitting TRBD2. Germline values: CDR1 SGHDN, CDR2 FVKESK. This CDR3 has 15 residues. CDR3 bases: TGTGCCAGCAGCCAAGTTCGCCTAGCGGGGGGCGAGCAATTCTTC. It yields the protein CASSQVRLAGGEQFF.

Here the CDR3 reads CASRSSGTGLQKLFF. The CDR3 DNA is TGTGCCAGCAGGAGCAGCGGGACAGGGCTCCAAAAACTGTTTTTT. This chain links TRBV27 with TRBJ1-4; 9 bases align to TRBD1. Germline CDR1 and CDR2: MNHEY and SMNVEV (reference sequence). This CDR3 contains 15 residues. Germline trimming cut 6 bases from V and 9 bases from J; bases unmatched to any gene: 11.

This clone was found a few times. CDR3 coding DNA: TGTGCCACCGCTGGCGGGGGCCCCTCGGGGGGCTACACCTTC. Translating it yields CATAGGGPSGGYTF. The chain is built from TRBV24-1 and TRBJ1-2, with a tentative D call TRBD1 (6 bases). V was trimmed by 9 bases and J by 8 bases, leaving 21 bases between them. This CDR3 is built from 14 residues. Germline V gene sequence: CDR1 KGHDR, CDR2 SFDVKD.

CDR3 sequence (DNA): TGCGCCAGCAGCCAAACCTACAGGGGTCGAGACAATGAGCAGTTCTTC. Residues: CASSQTYRGRDNEQFF. J is TRBJ2-1 and V is TRBV4-1, with TRBD1 identical over 7 bases. This CDR3 has 16 amino acids. Losses at the gene ends were 2 bases for V and 5 bases for J; bases not matched to a gene: 9. The V gene's germline CDR1 is MGHRA and CDR2 YSYEKL.

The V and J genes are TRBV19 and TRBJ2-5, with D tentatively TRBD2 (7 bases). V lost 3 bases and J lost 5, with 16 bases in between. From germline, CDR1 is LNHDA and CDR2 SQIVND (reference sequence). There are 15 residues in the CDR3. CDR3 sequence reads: CASSILTGGLETQYF. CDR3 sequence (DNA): TGTGCCAGTAGTATCCTAACGGGGGGCCTGGAGACCCAGTACTTC. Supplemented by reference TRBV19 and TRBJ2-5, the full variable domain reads DGGITQSPKYLFRKEGQNVTLSCEQNLNHDAMYWYRQDPGQGLRLIYYSQIVNDFQKGDIAEGYSVSREKKESFPLTVTSAQKNPTAFYLCASSILTGGLETQYFGPGTRLLVL.

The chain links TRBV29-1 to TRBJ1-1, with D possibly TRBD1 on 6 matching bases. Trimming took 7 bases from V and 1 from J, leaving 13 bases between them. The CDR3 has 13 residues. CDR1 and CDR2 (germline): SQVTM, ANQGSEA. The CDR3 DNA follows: TGCAGCGGAACAGGGATACCGAACACTGAAGCTTTCTTT. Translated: CSGTGIPNTEAFF.

In nucleotides, the CDR3 is TGTGCCAGCAGTGAGGGGAGGGGCGGAGAGACCCAGTACTTC. Translation: CASSEGRGGETQYF. The chain joins TRBV2 to TRBJ2-5, with 7 bases fitting TRBD2. Germline lookup yields CDR1 SNHLY and CDR2 FYNNEI. The trim removed 3 bases at V and 4 bases at J, leaving 5 bases unmatched. The CDR3 sequence is 14 residues long.

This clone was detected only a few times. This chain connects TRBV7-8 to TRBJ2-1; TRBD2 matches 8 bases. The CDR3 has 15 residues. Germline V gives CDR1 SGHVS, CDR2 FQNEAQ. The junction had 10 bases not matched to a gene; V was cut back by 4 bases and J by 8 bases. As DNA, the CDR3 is TGTGCCAGCAGCTCGACTAGCGCTTTGAGCGATGAGCAGTTCTTC. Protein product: CASSSTSALSDEQFF.

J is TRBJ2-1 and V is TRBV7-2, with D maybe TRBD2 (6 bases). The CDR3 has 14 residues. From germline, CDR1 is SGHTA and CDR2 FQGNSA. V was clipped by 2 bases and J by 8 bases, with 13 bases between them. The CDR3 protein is CASSLSGVLDEQFF. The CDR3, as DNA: TGTGCCAGCAGCTTATCGGGAGTGCTTGATGAGCAGTTCTTC.

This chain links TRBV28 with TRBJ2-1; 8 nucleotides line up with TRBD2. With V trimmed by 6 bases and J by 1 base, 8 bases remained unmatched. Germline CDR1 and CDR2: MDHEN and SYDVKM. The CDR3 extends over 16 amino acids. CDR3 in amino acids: CASRPRGEWSYNEQFF. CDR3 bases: TGTGCCAGCAGACCGCGGGGGGAGTGGTCCTACAATGAGCAGTTCTTC.

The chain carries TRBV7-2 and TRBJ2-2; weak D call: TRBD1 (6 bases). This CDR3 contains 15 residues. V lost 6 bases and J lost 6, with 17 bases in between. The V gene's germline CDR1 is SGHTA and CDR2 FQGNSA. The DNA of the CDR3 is TGTGCCAGCAGTTTACCTACAGGGTCCCCCGGGGAGCTGTTTTTT. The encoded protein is CASSLPTGSPGELFF.

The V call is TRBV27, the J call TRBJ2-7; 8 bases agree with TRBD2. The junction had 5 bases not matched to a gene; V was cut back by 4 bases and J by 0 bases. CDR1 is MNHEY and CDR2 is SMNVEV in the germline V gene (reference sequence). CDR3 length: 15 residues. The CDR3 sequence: CASSSVAGNSYEQYF. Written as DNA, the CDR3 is TGTGCCAGCAGTTCGGTAGCGGGGAACTCCTACGAGCAGTACTTC.

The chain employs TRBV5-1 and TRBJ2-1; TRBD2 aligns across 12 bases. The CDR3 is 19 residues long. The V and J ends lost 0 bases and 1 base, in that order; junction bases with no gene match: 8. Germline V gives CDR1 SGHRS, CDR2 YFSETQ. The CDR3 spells CASSLETSGGIMSYNEQFF. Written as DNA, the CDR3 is TGCGCCAGCAGCTTGGAGACTAGCGGGGGCATTATGTCCTACAATGAGCAGTTCTTC.

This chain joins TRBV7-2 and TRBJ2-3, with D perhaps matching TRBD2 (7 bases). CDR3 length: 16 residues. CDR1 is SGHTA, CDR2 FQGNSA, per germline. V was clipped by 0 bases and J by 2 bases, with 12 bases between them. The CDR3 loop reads CASSLAGGANTDTQYF. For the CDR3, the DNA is TGTGCCAGCAGCTTAGCTGGGGGGGCCAACACAGATACGCAGTATTTT.

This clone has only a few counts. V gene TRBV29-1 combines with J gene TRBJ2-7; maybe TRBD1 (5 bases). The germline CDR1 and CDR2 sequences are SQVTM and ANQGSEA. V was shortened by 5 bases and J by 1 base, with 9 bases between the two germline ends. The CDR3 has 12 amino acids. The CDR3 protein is CSVRPGSYEQYF. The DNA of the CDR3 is TGCAGCGTTAGGCCAGGGTCCTACGAGCAGTACTTC.